This T cell receptor beta chain came from a study of monozygotic twins with inflammatory bowel disease. Using the 5' RACE reads, TCRdb records one entry per CDR3 protein without DNA. This repertoire comprises roughly 200,000 distinct CDR3 sequences; its ten largest clones make up roughly 7.7%. Whole-study results and caveats: Evidence did not back any single strong signal or clonotype linked to IBD.

The CDR3 spans 16 residues. CDR1 is SGHTA, CDR2 FQGNSA, per germline. In the case of this clonotype: Its antigen is not identified.

Input material: blood. The V gene is TRBV7-2, the J gene TRBJ2-1; without DNA, the TCRdb call of TRBD2 cannot be checked. This sequence originates from a human donor with ulcerative colitis or Crohn's disease, or a healthy co-twin of an affected twin (not recorded which). CDR3 residues: CASSLDRDFRYNEQFF.